This T cell receptor (beta chain) was documented in a study of shared clonotypes between healthy human individuals. General study findings and limits: Expectations were that clonotype sharing among donors would be affected by sequencing depth. The study found lower generation probabilities in non-shared clonotypes than in those shared by all four donors.

Produced via immunoSEQ multiplex PCR; TCRdb's table is partial and in-frame only. The table shows around 1.5 million clones, with 98% occurring only once. Germline V CDR1 and CDR2: ENHRY, SYGVKD. With V trimmed by 3 bases and J by 6 bases, 7 bases remained unmatched. The CDR3 totals 14 residues. Remarks on this clone: Its antigen is as yet unknown.

The sequence was obtained from a man younger than 40 in good health. The sample comprised naive CD4+ T cells sorted from blood. Subset specified: CD45RA+ positively selected. The chain recombines TRBV10-3 with TRBJ2-7; 8 bases are a match to TRBD2. CDR3 loop: CAISESGRDFEQYF. CDR3 DNA sequence: TGTGCCATCAGTGAAAGCGGGAGAGACTTCGAGCAGTACTTC.